This TCR beta chain was recovered during a study of blood T cell dynamics during melanoma immunotherapy. Study details: First-line therapy was either pembrolizumab or nivolumab with ipilimumab for metastatic melanoma.

Time point of the sample: pre-treatment baseline. Blood was drawn before treatment and at week 3 after checkpoint blockade. At 12 weeks after first infusion, RECIST 1.1 defined response for most patients. Data came from immunoSEQ multiplex PCR; TCRdb stores just in-frame clones and leaves some out. Seen here are about 6,300 clones, about 90% observed once, and the top ten hold more than 10%. Germline lookup yields CDR1 SNHLY and CDR2 FYNNEI. The V segment lost 5 bases and the J segment 0 bases; nucleotides outside the gene matches: 2. The length of the CDR3 is 14 residues. The source of this sequence is a human donor with melanoma. This sequence joins TRBV2 and TRBJ2-7, with 9 bases identical to TRBD1. Sample: cell-free DNA from blood, taken from a patient treated with checkpoint blockade. In DNA, the CDR3 is TGTGCCAGCAGTTGGGGACAGGGCTCCTACGAGCAGTACTTC. It is translated as CASSWGQGSYEQYF.